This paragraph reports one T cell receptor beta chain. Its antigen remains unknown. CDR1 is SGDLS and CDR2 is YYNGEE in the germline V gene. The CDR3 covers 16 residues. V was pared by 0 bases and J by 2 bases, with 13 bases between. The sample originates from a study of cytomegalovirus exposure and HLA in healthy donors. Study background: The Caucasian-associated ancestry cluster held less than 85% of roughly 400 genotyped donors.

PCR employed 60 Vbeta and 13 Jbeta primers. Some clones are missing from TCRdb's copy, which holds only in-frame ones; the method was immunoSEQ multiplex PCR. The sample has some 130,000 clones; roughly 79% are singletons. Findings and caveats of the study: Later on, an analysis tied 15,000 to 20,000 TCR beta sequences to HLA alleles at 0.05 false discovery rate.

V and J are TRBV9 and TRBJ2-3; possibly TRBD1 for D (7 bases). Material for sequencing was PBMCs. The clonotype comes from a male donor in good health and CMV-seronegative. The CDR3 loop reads CASSVGFRGDTDTQYF. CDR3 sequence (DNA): TGTGCCAGCAGCGTAGGTTTCAGGGGGGACACAGATACGCAGTATTTT.